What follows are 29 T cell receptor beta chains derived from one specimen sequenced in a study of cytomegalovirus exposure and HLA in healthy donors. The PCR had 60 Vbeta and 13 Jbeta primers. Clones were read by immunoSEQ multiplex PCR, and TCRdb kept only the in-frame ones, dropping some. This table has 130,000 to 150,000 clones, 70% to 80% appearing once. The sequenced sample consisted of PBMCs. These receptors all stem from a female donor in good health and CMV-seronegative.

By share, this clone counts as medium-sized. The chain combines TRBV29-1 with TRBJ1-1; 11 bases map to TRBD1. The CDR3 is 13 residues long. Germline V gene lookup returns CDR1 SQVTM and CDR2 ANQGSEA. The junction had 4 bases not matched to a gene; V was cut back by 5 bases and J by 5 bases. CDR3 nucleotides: TGCAGCGTTCGGACAGGGGGCGGTACTGAAGCTTTCTTT. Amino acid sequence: CSVRTGGGTEAFF.

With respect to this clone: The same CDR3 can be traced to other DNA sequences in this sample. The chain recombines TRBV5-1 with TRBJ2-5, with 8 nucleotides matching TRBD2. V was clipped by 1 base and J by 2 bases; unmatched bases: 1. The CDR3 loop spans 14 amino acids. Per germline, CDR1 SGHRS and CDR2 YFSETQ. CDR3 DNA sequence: TGCGCCAGCAGCTTGACTAGCGGACAAGAGACCCAGTACTTC. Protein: CASSLTSGQETQYF.

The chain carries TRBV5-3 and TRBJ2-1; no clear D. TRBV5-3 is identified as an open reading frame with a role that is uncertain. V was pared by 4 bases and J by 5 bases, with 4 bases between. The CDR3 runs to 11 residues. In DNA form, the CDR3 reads TGTGCCAGAAGCGTAGACAATGAGCAGTTCTTC. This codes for CARSVDNEQFF.

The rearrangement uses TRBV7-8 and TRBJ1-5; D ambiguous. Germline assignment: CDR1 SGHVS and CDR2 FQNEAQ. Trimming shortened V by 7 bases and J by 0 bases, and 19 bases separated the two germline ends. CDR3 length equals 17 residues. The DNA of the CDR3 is TGTGCCAGCACTATCCAAGGATGGGAGGATAGCAATCAGCCCCAGCATTTT. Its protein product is CASTIQGWEDSNQPQHF. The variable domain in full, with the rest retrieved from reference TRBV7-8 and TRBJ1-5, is GAGVSQSPRYKVAKRGQDVALRCDPISGHVSLFWYQQALGQGPEFLTYFQNEAQLDKSGLPSDRFFAERPEGSVSTLKIQRTQQEDSAVYLCASTIQGWEDSNQPQHFGDGTRLSIL.

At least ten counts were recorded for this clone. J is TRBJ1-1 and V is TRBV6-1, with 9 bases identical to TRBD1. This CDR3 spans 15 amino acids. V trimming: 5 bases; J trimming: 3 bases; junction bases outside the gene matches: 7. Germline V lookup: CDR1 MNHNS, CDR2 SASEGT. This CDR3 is CASSLQGASDTEAFF. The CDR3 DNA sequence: TGTGCCAGCAGTTTACAGGGGGCATCAGACACTGAAGCTTTCTTT.

The CDR3 DNA reads as TGTGCCAGCAGCAGAGGGACAGTTCAAGCTTTCTTT. Amino acid sequence: CASSRGTVQAFF. The chain recombines TRBV21-1 with TRBJ1-1; TRBD1 is the table's D call and was not checked against the DNA. TRBV21-1 is a recognized pseudogene. This CDR3 has 12 amino acids.

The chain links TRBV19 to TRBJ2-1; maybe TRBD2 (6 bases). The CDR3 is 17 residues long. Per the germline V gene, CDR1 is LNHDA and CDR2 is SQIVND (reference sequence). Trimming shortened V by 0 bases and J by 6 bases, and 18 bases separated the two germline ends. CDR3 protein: CASSIDPGTLVSNEQFF. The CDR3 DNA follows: TGTGCCAGTAGTATAGACCCAGGGACTTTAGTCTCCAATGAGCAGTTCTTC.

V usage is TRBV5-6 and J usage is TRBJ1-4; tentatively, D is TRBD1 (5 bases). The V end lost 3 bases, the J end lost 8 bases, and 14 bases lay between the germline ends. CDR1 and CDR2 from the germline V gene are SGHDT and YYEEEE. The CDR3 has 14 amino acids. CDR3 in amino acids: CASSSVSGDEKLFF. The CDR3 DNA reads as TGTGCCAGCAGCTCGGTTTCGGGGGACGAAAAACTGTTTTTT.

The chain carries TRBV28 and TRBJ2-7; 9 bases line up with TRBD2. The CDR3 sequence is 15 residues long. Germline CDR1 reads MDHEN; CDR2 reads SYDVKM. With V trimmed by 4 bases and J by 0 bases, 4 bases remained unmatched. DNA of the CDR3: TGTGCCAGCAGTTCCCTAGCGGGGAACTCCTACGAGCAGTACTTC. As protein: CASSSLAGNSYEQYF.

The CDR3 region is CASSPLTSGRAYIQYF. The CDR3 coding sequence is TGTGCCAGCAGCCCCCTGACTAGCGGGAGGGCATACATTCAGTACTTC. The chain is built from TRBV5-5 and TRBJ2-4; the match to TRBD2 covers 14 bases. The CDR3 sequence is 16 residues long. Germline V gene lookup returns CDR1 SGHKS and CDR2 YYEKEE (reference sequence). After removal of 4 bases from V and 8 bases from J, the junction contained 8 bases not matched to a gene.

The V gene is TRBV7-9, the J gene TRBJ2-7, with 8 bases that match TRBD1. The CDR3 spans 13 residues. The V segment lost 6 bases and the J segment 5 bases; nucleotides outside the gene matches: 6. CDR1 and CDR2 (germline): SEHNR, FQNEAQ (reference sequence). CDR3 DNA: TGTGCCAGCAGACCAGGGGGCGTTGACGAGCAGTACTTC. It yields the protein CASRPGGVDEQYF. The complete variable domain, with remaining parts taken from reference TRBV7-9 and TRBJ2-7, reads DTGVSQNPRHKITKRGQNVTFRCDPISEHNRLYWYRQTLGQGPEFLTYFQNEAQLEKSRLLSDRFSAERPKGSFSTLEIQRTEQGDSAMYLCASRPGGVDEQYFGPGTRLTVT.

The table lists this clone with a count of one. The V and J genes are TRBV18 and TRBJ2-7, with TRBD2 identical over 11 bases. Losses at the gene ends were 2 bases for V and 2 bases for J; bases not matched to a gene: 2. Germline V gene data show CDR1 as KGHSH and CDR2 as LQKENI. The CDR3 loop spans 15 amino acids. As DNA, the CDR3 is TGTGCCAGCTCACCATCGACTAGCGGGGCCTACGAGCAGTACTTC. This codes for CASSPSTSGAYEQYF. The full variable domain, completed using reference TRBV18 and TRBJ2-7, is NAGVMQNPRHLVRRRGQEARLRCSPMKGHSHVYWYRQLPEEGLKFMVYLQKENIIDESGMPKERFSAEFPKEGPSILRIQQVVRGDSAAYFCASSPSTSGAYEQYFGPGTRLTVT.

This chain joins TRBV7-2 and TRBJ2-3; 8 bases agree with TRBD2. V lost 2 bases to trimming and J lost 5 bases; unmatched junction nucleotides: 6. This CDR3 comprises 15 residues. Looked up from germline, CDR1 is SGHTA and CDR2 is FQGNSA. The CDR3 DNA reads TGTGCCAGCAGCTTAATAGCGGGATATGGAGATACGCAGTATTTT. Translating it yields CASSLIAGYGDTQYF.

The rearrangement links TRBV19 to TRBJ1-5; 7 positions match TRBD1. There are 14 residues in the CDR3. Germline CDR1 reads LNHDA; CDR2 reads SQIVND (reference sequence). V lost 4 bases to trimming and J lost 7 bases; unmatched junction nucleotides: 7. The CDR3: CASSKQGRWQPQHF. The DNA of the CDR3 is TGTGCCAGTAGTAAACAGGGGCGATGGCAGCCCCAGCATTTT.

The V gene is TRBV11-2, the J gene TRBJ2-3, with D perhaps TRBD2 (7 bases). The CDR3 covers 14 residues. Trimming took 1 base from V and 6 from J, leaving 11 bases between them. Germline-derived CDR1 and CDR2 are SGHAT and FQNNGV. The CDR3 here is CASSLGGGPDTQYF. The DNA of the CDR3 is TGTGCCAGCAGCTTAGGGGGGGGGCCGGATACGCAGTATTTT.

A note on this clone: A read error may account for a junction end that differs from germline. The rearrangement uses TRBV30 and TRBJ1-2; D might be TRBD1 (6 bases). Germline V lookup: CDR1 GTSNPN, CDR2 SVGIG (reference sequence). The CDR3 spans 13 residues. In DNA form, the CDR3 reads TGTGCCTGGAGCCGGGGAGGGGGGAGTGGCTACCCCTTC. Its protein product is CAWSRGGGSGYPF.

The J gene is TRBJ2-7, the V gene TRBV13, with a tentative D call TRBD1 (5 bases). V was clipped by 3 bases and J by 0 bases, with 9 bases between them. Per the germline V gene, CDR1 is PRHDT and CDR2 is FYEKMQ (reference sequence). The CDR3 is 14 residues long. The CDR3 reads CASSLTESSYEQYF. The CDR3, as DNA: TGTGCCAGCAGCTTGACAGAATCCTCCTACGAGCAGTACTTC.

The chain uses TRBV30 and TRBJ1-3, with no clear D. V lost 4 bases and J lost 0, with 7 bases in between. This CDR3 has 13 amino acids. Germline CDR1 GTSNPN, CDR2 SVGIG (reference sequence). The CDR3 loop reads CAWTVNSGNTIYF. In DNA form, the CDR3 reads TGTGCCTGGACAGTTAACTCTGGAAACACCATATATTTT.

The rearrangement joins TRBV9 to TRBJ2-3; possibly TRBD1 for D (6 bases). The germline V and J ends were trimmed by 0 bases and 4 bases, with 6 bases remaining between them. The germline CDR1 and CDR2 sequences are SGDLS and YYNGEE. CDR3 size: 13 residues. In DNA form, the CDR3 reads TGTGCCAGCAGCGTAGGACAGGCAGATACGCAGTATTTT. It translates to CASSVGQADTQYF.

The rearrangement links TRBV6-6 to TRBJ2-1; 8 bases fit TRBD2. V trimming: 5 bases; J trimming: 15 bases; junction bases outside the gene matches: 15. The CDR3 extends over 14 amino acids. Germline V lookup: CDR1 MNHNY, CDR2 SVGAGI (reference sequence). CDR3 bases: TGTGCCAGCAGTCCCGGCCCACTTGGAGCGGGGGTGTTCTTC. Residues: CASSPGPLGAGVFF.

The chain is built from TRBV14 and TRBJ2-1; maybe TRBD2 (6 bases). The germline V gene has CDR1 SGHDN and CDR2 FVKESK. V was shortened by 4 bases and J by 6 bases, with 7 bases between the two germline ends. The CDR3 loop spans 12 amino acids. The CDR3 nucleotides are TGTGCCAGCAGCCTTAGCGGCAATGAGCAGTTCTTC. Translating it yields CASSLSGNEQFF.

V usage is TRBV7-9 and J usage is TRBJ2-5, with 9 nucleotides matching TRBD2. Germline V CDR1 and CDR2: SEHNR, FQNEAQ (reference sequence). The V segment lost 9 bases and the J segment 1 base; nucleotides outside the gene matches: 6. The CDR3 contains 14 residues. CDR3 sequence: CASFFSGGQETQYF. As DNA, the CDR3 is TGTGCCAGTTTTTTTAGCGGGGGCCAAGAGACCCAGTACTTC.

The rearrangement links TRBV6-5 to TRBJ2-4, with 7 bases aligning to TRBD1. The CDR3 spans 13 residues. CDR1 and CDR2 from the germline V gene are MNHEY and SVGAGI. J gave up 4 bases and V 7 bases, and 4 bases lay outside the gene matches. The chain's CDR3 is CASTAQGKNIQYF. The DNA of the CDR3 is TGTGCCAGCACCGCACAGGGGAAAAACATTCAGTACTTC.

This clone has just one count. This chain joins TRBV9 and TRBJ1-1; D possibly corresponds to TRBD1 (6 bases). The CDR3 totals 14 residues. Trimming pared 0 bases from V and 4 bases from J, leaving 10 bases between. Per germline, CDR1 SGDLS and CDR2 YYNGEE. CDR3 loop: CASSVGGQSTEAFF. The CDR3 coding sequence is TGTGCCAGCAGCGTAGGGGGGCAGAGCACTGAAGCTTTCTTT.

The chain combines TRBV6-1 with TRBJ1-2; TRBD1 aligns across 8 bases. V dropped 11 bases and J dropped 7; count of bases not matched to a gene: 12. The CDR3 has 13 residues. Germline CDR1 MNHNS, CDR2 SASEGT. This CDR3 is CASGAGGFVGYTF. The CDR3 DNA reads TGTGCCTCCGGGGCAGGGGGCTTTGTTGGCTACACCTTC.

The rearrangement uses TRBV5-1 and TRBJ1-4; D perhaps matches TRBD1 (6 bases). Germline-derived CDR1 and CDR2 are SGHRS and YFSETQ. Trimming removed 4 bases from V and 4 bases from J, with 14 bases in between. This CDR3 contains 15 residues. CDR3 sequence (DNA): TGCGCCAGCAGCCCGGGCGGGGGCATTAATGAAAAACTGTTTTTT. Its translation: CASSPGGGINEKLFF.

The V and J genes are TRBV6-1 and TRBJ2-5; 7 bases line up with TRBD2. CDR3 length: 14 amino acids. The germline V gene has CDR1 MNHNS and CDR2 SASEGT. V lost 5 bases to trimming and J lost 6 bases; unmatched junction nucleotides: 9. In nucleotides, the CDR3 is TGTGCCAGCAGTCCACTGGGGGGGTTTCAGACCCAGTACTTC. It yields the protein CASSPLGGFQTQYF.

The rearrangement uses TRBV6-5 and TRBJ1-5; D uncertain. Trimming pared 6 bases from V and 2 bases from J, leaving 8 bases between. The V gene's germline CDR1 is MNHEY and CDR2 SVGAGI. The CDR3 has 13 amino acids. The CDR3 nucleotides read TGTGCCAGCAGACAGACGGGCAATCAGCCCCAGCATTTT. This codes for CASRQTGNQPQHF.

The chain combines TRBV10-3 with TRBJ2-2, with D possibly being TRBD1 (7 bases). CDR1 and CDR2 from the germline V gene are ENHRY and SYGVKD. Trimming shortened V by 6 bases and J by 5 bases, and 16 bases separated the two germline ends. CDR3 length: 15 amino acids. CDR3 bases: TGTGCCATCAGAGGGGGCGGGGACGGAACCGGGGAGCTGTTTTTT. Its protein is CAIRGGGDGTGELFF.